This TCR beta chain stems from a study of T cell clonality in common variable immunodeficiency. Notes on the study in general: In common variable immunodeficiency, TCR beta chains reportedly carried fewer deletions and N-nucleotide insertions.

Clones were sequenced by immunoSEQ multiplex PCR, and TCRdb holds only the in-frame ones, with some missing. The repertoire consists of 40,000 to 50,000 clones, none detected only once. This clone occurred a few times. Its target is unknown. The observed sequence ends 3 residues before the CDR3 terminus, with the missing tail filled in from the germline J gene. CDR1 is SGHVS, CDR2 FQNEAQ, per germline. Trimming left V 0 bases short and J 6 bases short, with 12 bases between. The length of the CDR3 is 15 residues. This TCR derives from a human donor with common variable immunodeficiency. The J gene is TRBJ1-5, the V gene TRBV7-8; D is possibly TRBD1 (5 bases). The sample was peripheral blood mononuclear cells. This CDR3 is CASSLAPTGGQPQHF. The sequenced part of the CDR3 DNA is TGTGCCAGCAGCTTAGCCCCCACAGGTGGTCAGCCC.